This TCR beta chain was obtained from a study of monozygotic twins with inflammatory bowel disease. Study-level findings and limits: What may have added variability to patient repertoires is that immunosuppressive treatments differed.

This CDR3 contains 13 residues. Germline V gene data show CDR1 as SGHAT and CDR2 as FQNNGV. Concerning this clonotype: The antigen remains undetermined.

After re-calling the 5' RACE reads, TCRdb lists one entry per CDR3 protein, DNA absent. The sample has roughly 160,000 distinct CDR3 sequences. This clonotype was sampled from a human donor with ulcerative colitis or Crohn's disease, or a healthy co-twin of an affected twin (not recorded which). Sequenced sample: blood. The V gene is TRBV11-2, the J gene TRBJ1-2. CDR3 amino acids: CASSLEREYGYTF.